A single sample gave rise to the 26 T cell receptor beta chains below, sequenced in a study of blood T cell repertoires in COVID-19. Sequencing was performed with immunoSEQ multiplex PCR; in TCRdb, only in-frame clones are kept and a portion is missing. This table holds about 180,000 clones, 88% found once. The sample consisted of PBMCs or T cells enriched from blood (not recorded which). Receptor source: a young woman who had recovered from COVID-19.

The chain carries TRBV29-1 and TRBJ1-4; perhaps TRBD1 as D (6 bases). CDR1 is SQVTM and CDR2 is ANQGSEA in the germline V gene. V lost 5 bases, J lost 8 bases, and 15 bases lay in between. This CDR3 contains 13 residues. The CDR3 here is CSVRTERKEKLFF. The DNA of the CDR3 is TGCAGCGTTCGGACAGAAAGGAAAGAAAAACTGTTTTTT.

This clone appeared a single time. The CDR3 DNA follows: TGTGCCAGCAGCTACACCGGAGGGGCCGGGGAGCTGTTTTTT. It yields the protein CASSYTGGAGELFF. This chain joins TRBV7-2 and TRBJ2-2, with D tentatively TRBD2 (6 bases). Trimming shortened V by 4 bases and J by 6 bases, and 12 bases separated the two germline ends. This CDR3 spans 14 amino acids. The V gene's germline CDR1 is SGHTA and CDR2 FQGNSA.

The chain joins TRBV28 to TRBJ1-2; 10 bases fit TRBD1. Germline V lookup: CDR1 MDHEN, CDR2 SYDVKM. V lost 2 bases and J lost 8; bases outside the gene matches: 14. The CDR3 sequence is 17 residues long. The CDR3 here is CASSLGSMIGTGVGYTF. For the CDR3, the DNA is TGTGCCAGCAGTTTAGGTTCTATGATTGGGACAGGGGTCGGCTACACCTTC.

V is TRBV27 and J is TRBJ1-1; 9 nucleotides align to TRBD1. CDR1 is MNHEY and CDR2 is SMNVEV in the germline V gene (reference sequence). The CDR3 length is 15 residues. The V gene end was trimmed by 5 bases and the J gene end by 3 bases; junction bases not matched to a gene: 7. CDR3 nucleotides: TGTGCCAGCAGTCCGACGACAGGGGGAGACACTGAAGCTTTCTTT. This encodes CASSPTTGGDTEAFF.

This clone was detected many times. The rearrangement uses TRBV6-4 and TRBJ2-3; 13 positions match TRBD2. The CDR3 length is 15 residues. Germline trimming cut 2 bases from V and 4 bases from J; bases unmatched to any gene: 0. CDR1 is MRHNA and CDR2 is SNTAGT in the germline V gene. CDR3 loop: CASSDGLAGADTQYF. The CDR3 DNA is TGTGCCAGCAGTGACGGACTAGCGGGAGCAGATACGCAGTATTTT.

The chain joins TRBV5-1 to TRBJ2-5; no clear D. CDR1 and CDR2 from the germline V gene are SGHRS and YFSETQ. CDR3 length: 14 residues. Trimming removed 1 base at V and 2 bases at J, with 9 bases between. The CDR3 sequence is CASSLPKTQETQYF. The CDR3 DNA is TGCGCCAGCAGCTTGCCAAAGACACAAGAGACCCAGTACTTC.

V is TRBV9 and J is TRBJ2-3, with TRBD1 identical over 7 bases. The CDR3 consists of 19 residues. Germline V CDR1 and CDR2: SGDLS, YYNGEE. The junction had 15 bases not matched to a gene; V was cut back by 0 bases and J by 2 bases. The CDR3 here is CASSVGAGGQLGDTDTQYF. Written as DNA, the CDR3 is TGTGCCAGCAGCGTAGGGGCAGGGGGACAACTAGGGGACACAGATACGCAGTATTTT.

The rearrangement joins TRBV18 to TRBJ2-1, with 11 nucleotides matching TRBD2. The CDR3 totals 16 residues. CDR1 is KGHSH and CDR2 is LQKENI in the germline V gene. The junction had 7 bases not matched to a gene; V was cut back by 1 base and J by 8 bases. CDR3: CASSPRGSGRAYEQFF. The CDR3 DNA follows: TGTGCCAGCTCACCACGGGGTAGCGGGAGGGCCTATGAGCAGTTCTTC.

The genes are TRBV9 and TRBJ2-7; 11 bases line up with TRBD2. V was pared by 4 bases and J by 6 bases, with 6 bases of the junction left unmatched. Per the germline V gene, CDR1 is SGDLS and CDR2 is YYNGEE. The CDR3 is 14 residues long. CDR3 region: CASSPTLAGGEQYF. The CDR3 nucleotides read TGTGCCAGCAGCCCCACTCTAGCGGGAGGCGAGCAGTACTTC.

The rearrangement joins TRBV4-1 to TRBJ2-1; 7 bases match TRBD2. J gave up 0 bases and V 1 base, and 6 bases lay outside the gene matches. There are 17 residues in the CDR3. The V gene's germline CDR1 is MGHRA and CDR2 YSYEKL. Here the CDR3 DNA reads TGCGCCAGCAGCCAAGGGGTAGGCGGGGGCTCCTACAATGAGCAGTTCTTC. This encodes CASSQGVGGGSYNEQFF.

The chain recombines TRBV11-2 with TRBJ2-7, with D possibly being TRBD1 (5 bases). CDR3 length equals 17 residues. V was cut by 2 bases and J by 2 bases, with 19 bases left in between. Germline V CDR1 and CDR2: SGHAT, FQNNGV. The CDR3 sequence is CASSLLVLVDSPYEQYF. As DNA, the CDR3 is TGTGCCAGCAGCTTATTAGTTTTAGTAGACAGTCCCTACGAGCAGTACTTC.

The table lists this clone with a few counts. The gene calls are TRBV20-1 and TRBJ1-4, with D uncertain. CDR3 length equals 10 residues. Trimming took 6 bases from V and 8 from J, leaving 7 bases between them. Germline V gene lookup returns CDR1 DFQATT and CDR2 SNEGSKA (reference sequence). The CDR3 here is CSALEEKLFF. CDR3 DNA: TGCAGTGCCTTAGAGGAAAAACTGTTTTTT.

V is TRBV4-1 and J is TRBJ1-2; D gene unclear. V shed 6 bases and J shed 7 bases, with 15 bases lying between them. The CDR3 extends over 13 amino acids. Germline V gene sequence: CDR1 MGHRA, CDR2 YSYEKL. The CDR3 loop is CASSNQQLSGYTF. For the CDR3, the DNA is TGCGCCAGCAGTAACCAACAGCTTTCTGGCTACACCTTC.

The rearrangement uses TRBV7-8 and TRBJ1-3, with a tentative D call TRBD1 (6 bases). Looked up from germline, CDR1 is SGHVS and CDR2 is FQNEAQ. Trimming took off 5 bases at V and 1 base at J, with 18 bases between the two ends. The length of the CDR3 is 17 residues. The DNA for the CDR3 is TGTGCCAGCAGCCCTATACTGTCACAGGGATCTGGAAACACCATATATTTT. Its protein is CASSPILSQGSGNTIYF. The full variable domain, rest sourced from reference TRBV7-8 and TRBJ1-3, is GAGVSQSPRYKVAKRGQDVALRCDPISGHVSLFWYQQALGQGPEFLTYFQNEAQLDKSGLPSDRFFAERPEGSVSTLKIQRTQQEDSAVYLCASSPILSQGSGNTIYFGEGSWLTVV.

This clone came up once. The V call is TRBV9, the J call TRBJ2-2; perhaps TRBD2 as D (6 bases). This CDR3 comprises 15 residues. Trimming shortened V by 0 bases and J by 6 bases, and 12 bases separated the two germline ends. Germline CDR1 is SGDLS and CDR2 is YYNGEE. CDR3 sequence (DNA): TGTGCCAGCAGCGTAGGACTAGTTGGGTCCGGGGAGCTGTTTTTT. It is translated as CASSVGLVGSGELFF.

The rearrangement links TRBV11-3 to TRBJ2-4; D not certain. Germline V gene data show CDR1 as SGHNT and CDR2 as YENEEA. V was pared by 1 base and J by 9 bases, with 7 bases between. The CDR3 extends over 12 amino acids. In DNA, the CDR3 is TGTGCCAGCAGCTTAGGGAGAGGCATTCAGTACTTC. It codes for CASSLGRGIQYF. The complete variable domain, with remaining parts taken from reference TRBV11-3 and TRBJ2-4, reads EAGVVQSPRYKIIEKKQPVAFWCNPISGHNTLYWYLQNLGQGPELLIRYENEEAVDDSQLPKDRFSAERLKGVDSTLKIQPAELGDSAVYLCASSLGRGIQYFGAGTRLSVL.

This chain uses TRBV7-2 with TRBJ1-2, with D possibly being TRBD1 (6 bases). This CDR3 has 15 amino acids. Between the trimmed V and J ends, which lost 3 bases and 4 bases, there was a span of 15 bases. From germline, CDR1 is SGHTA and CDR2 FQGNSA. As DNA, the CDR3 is TGTGCCAGCAGCTTGGATACAGGGAAGGCCTATGGCTACACCTTC. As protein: CASSLDTGKAYGYTF.

This CDR3 reads CASSLENIWNTIYF. CDR3 DNA sequence: TGTGCCAGCAGCTTGGAGAACATTTGGAACACCATATATTTT. The chain recombines TRBV5-6 with TRBJ1-3; D gene ambiguous. Trimming stripped 0 bases from V and 7 bases from J, with 11 bases between. Looked up from germline, CDR1 is SGHDT and CDR2 is YYEEEE. The CDR3 has 14 residues.

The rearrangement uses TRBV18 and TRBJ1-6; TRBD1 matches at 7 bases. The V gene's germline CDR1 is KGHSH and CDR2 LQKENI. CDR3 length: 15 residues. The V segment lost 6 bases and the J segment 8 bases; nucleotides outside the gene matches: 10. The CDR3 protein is CASSSQGDRDSPLHF. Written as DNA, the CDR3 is TGTGCCAGCTCCTCCCAGGGGGACAGAGATTCACCCCTCCACTTT.

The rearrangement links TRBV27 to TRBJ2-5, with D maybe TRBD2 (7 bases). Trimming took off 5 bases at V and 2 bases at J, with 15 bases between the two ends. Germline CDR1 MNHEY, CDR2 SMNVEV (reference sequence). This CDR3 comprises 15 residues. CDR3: CASSLWGGGQETQYF. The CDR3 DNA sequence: TGTGCCAGCAGTCTTTGGGGAGGGGGACAAGAGACCCAGTACTTC.

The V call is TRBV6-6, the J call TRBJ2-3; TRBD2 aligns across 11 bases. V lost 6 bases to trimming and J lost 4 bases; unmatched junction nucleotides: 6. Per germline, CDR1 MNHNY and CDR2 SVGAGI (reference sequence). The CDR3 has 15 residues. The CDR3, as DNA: TGTGCCAGCAGATTAGCGGGGGGGCCTGCAGATACGCAGTATTTT. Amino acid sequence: CASRLAGGPADTQYF.

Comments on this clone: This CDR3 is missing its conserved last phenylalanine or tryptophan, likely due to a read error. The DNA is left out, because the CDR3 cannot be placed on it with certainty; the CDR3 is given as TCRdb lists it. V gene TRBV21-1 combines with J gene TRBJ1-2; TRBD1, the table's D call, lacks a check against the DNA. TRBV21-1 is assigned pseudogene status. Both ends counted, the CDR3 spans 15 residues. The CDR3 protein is CASSKANSQDRRSYI.

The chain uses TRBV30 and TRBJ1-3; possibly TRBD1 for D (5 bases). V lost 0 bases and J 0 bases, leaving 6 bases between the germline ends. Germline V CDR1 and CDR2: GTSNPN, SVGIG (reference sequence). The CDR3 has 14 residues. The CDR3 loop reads CAWSVGVSGNTIYF. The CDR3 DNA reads TGTGCCTGGAGTGTAGGGGTCTCTGGAAACACCATATATTTT.

CDR3 protein: CASIMEGGPYGYTF. The CDR3 region has the DNA TGTGCCAGCATCATGGAAGGCGGTCCCTATGGCTACACCTTC. The chain joins TRBV28 to TRBJ1-2; D ambiguous. Germline V gene lookup returns CDR1 MDHEN and CDR2 SYDVKM. The V end was cut by 7 bases, the J end by 4 bases, with 16 bases between. CDR3 length equals 14 residues.

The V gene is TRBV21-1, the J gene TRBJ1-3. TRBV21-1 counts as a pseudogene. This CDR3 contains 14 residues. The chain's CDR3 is CASSVPRDGNTIYF. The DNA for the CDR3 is TGTGCCAGCAGCGTACCGCGGGATGGAAACACCATATATTTT.

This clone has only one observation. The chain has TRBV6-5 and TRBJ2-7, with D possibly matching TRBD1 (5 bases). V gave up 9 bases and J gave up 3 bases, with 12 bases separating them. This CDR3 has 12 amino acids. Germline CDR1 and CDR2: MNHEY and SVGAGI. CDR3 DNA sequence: TGTGCCAGTAAGGGGTCCTACTACGAGCAGTACTTC. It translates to CASKGSYYEQYF.